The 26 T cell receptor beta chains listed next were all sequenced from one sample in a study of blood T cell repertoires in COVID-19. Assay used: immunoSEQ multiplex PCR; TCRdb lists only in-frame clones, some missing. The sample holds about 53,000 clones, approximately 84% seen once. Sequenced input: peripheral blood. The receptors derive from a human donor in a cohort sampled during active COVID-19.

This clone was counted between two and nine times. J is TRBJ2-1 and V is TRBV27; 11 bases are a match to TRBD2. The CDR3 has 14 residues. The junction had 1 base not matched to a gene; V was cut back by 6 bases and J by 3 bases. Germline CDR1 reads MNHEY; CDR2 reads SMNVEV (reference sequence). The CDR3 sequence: CASRGTSGYNEQFF. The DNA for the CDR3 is TGTGCCAGCAGGGGGACTAGCGGCTACAATGAGCAGTTCTTC.

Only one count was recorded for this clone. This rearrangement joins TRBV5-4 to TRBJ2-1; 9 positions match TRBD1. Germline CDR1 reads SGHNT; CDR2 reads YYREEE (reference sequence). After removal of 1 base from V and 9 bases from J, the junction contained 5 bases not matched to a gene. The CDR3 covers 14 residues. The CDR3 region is CASSLPGQGLEQFF. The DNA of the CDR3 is TGTGCCAGCAGCTTGCCGGGACAGGGACTTGAGCAGTTCTTC.

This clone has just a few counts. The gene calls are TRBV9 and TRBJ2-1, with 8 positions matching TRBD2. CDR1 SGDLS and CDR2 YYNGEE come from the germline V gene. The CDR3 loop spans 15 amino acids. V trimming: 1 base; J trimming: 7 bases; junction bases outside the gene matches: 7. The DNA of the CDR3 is TGTGCCAGCAGCGTATACGGGACTAGAGTTAATGAGCAGTTCTTC. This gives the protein CASSVYGTRVNEQFF.

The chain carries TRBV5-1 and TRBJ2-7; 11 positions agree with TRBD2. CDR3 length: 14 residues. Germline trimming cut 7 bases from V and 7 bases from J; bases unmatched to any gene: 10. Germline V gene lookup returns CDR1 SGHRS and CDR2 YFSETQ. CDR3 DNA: TGCGCCAGCTTTCCGGGACTAGCGGCTGGGGAGCAGTACTTC. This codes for CASFPGLAAGEQYF.

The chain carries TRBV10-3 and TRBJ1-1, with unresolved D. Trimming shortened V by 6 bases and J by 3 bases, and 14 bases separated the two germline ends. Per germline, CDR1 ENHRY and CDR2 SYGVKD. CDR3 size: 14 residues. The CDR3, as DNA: TGTGCCATCAGGGATCTCACCGGGTACACTGAAGCTTTCTTT. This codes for CAIRDLTGYTEAFF.

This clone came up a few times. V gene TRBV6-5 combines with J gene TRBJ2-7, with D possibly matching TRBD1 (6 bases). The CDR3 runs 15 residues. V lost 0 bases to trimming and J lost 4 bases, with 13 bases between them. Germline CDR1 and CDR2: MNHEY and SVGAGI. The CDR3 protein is CASSYSPGDLYEQYF. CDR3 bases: TGTGCCAGCAGTTACTCTCCAGGGGATCTATACGAGCAGTACTTC.

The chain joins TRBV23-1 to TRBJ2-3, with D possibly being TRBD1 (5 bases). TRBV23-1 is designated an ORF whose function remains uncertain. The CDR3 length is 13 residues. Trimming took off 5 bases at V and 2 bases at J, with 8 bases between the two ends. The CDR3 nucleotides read TGCGCCAGCAGTAAGGGGTACACAGATACGCAGTATTTT. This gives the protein CASSKGYTDTQYF.

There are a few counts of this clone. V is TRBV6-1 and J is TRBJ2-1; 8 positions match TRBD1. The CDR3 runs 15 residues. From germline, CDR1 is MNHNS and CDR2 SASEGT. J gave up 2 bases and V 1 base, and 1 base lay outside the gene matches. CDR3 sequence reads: CASSEGRGPYNEQFF. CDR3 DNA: TGTGCCAGCAGTGAAGGCAGGGGGCCCTACAATGAGCAGTTCTTC.

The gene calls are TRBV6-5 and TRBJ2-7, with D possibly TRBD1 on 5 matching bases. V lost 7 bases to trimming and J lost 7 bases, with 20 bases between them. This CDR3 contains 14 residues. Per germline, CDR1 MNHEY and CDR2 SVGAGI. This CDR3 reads CASTERGRVVEQYF. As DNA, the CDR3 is TGTGCCAGCACCGAACGTGGCAGGGTAGTGGAGCAGTACTTC.

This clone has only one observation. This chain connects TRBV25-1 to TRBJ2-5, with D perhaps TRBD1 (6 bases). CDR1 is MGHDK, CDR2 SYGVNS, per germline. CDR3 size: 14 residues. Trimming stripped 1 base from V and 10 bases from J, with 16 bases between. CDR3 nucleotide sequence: TGTGCCAGCAGTGAATCGGGCTTCAAGGGGGTCCAGTACTTC. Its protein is CASSESGFKGVQYF. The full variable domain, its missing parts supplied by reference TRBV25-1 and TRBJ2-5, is EADIYQTPRYLVIGTGKKITLECSQTMGHDKMYWYQQDPGMELHLIHYSYGVNSTEKGDLSSESTVSRIRTEHFPLTLESARPSHTSQYLCASSESGFKGVQYFGPGTRLLVL.

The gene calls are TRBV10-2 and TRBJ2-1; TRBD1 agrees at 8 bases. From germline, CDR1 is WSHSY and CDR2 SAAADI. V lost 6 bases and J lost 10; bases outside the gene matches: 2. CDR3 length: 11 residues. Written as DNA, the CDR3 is TGCGCCAGCAGCTGGGACAGGGAGCAGTTCTTC. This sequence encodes CASSWDREQFF.

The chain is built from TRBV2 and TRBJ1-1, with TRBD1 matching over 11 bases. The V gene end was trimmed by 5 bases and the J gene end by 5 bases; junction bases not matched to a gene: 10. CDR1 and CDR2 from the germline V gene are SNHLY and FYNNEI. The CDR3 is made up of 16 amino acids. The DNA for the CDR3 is TGTGCCAGCAGTTCCCGGACAGGGGGCGCGGGAACTGAAGCTTTCTTT. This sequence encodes CASSSRTGGAGTEAFF. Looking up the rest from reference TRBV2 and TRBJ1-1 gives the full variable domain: EPEVTQTPSHQVTQMGQEVILRCVPISNHLYFYWYRQILGQKVEFLVSFYNNEISEKSEIFDDQFSVERPDGSNFTLKIRSTKLEDSAMYFCASSSRTGGAGTEAFFGQGTRLTVV.

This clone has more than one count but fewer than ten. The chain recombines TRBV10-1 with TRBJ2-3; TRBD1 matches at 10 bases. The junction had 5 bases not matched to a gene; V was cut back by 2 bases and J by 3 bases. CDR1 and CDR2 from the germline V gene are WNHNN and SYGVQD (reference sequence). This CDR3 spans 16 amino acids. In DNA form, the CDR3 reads TGCGCCAGCAGTGAGGGACAGGGGGAAGGAACAGATACGCAGTATTTT. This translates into CASSEGQGEGTDTQYF.

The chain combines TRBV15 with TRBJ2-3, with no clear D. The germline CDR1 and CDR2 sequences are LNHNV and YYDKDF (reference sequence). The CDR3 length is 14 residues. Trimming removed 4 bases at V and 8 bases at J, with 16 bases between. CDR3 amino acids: CATSKSRVPGTQYF. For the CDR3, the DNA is TGTGCCACCAGCAAGAGCCGCGTCCCAGGTACGCAGTATTTT.

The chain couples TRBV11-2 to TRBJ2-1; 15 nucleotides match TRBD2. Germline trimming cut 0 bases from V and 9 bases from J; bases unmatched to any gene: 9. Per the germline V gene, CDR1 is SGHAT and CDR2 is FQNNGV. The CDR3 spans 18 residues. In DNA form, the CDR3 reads TGTGCCAGCAGCTTAGATTGGACTAGCGGGGGGGCTGAGGGTGAGCAGTTCTTC. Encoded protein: CASSLDWTSGGAEGEQFF.

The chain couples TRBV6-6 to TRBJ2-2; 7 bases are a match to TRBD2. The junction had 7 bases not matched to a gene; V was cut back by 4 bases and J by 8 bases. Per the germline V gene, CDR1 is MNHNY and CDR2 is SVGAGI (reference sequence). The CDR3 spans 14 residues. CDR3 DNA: TGTGCCAGCAGTTGGACTAGTAATGAGGGGGAGCTGTTTTTT. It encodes CASSWTSNEGELFF.

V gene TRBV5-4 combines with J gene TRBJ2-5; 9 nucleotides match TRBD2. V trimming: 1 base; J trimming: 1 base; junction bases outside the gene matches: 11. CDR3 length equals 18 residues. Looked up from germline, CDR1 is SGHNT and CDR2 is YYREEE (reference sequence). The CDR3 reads CASSLPPGSSGVQETQYF. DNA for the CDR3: TGTGCCAGCAGCTTGCCCCCGGGGTCTAGCGGGGTCCAAGAGACCCAGTACTTC.

The CDR3 region is CASSFGQKLFF. The CDR3 bases are TGTGCCAGCAGCTTCGGACAGAAACTGTTTTTT. The chain employs TRBV5-8 and TRBJ1-4; D perhaps matches TRBD1 (6 bases). CDR3 length: 11 amino acids. The germline V gene has CDR1 SGHTS and CDR2 YDEGEE. The ends were cut back, 2 bases at V and 11 bases at J, with 7 bases in the middle.

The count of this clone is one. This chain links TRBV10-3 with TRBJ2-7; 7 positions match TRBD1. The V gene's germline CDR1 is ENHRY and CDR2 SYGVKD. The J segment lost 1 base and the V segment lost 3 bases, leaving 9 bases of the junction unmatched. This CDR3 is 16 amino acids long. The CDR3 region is CAISESRGGFSYEQYF. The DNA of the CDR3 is TGTGCCATCAGTGAATCACGAGGGGGCTTTTCCTACGAGCAGTACTTC.

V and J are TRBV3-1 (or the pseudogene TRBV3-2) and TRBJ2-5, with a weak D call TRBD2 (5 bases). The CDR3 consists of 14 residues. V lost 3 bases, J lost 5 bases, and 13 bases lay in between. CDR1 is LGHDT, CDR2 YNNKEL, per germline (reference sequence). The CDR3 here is CASSHRGRRETQYF. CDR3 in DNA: TGTGCCAGCAGCCATCGGGGTAGGAGGGAGACCCAGTACTTC.

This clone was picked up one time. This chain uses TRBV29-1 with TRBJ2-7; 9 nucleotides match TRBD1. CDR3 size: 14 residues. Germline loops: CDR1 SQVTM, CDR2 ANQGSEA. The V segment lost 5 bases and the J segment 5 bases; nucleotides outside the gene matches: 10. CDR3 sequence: CSVLPWTGVNEQYF. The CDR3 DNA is TGCAGCGTTTTACCCTGGACAGGGGTCAACGAGCAGTACTTC.

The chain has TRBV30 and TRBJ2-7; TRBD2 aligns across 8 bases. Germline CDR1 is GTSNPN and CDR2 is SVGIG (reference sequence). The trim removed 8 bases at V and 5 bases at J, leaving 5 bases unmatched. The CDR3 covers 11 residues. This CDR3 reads CAGTGGNEQYF. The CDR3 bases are TGTGCCGGGACGGGAGGGAACGAGCAGTACTTC.

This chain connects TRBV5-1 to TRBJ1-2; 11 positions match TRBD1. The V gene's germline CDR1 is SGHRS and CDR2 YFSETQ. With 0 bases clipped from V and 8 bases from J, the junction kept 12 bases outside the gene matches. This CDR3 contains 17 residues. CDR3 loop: CASSLEPRRDRGSGYTF. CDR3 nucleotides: TGCGCCAGCAGCTTGGAGCCCCGCCGGGACAGGGGGTCCGGCTACACCTTC.

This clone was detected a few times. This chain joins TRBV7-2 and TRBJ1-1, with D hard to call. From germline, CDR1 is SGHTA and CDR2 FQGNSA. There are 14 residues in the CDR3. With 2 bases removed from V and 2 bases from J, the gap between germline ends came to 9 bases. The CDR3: CASSLFRSNTEAFF. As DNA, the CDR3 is TGTGCCAGCAGCTTATTTAGGAGTAACACTGAAGCTTTCTTT.

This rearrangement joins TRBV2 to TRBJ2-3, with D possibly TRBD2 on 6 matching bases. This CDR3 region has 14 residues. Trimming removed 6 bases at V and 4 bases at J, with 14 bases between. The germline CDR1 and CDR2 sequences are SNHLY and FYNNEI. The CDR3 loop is CASSYAGNSDTQYF. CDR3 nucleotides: TGTGCCAGCAGCTACGCGGGAAACTCAGATACGCAGTATTTT.

The CDR3 DNA sequence: TGTGCCAGCAGCTTACTTCAGGGGACCTATAATTCACCCCTCCACTTT. Residues: CASSLLQGTYNSPLHF. The genes are TRBV7-2 and TRBJ1-6; tentative D call: TRBD1 (6 bases). V shed 2 bases and J shed 2 bases, with 10 bases lying between them. The germline gives CDR1 SGHTA, CDR2 FQGNSA. There are 16 residues in the CDR3.